This is a list of T cell receptor beta chains from one sample in a study of lymphopenia after photon versus proton radiotherapy. TCRdb's copy holds only in-frame clones and misses some; the assay was immunoSEQ multiplex PCR. The sample has around 20,000 clones, approximately 86% seen once; the top ten hold 10%. The sequencing used peripheral blood, collected from a patient treated with proton-based radiotherapy. These receptors originate from a man aged 65 to 79 with pancreatic cancer. The CDR3 runs from the conserved cysteine through the conserved F or W. Each record gives: clone size, D gene, V gene, J gene, CDR3 DNA, CDR3 protein. A D gene is named only where the DNA matches it firmly. Only part of the rows carry a size: once, few, many, or a class if the clone is expanded.

clone_size: .; d_call: .; v_call: TRBV1; j_call: TRBJ2-7; cdr3_nt: TGCACCAGCAGCCAAGGAAGCGGAAGGAGCTCCTACGAGCAGTACTTC; cdr3_aa: CTSSQGSGRSSYEQYF
clone_size: .; d_call: .; v_call: TRBV27; j_call: TRBJ1-4; cdr3_nt: TGTGCCAGCAGTTTACTGACAAGGGGGAATGAAAAACTGTTTTTT; cdr3_aa: CASSLLTRGNEKLFF
clone_size: .; d_call: .; v_call: TRBV11-2; j_call: TRBJ1-2; cdr3_nt: TGTGCCAGCAGCTTACCCAACCCGGGACCGTCCGGTCGTGGCTACACCTTC; cdr3_aa: CASSLPNPGPSGRGYTF
clone_size: .; d_call: .; v_call: TRBV21-1; j_call: TRBJ2-3; cdr3_nt: TGTGCCAGCAGCAAATACGCCGCCGGCCCGCCGGGACAGGGGTCGATGGGCACAGATACGCAGTATTTT; cdr3_aa: CASSKYAAGPPGQGSMGTDTQYF
clone_size: .; d_call: TRBD1; v_call: TRBV5-1; j_call: TRBJ1-1; cdr3_nt: TGCGCCAGCAGCCAGGGACAGGTGAACACTGAAGCTTTCTTT; cdr3_aa: CASSQGQVNTEAFF
clone_size: .; d_call: .; v_call: TRBV5-5; j_call: TRBJ2-5; cdr3_nt: TGTGCCAGCAGCTTGGAGTCAGCCCAAGAGACCCAGTACTTC; cdr3_aa: CASSLESAQETQYF
clone_size: once; d_call: .; v_call: TRBV9; j_call: TRBJ2-1; cdr3_nt: TGTGCCAGCAGCCCACACTCCGGGACAACCGATAATGAGCAGTTCTTC; cdr3_aa: CASSPHSGTTDNEQFF
clone_size: .; d_call: TRBD1; v_call: TRBV6-6; j_call: TRBJ1-2; cdr3_nt: TGTGCCAGCAGCTTTACTACCCGGACAGGGAGGCATGGCTACACCTTC; cdr3_aa: CASSFTTRTGRHGYTF
clone_size: .; d_call: TRBD1; v_call: TRBV18; j_call: TRBJ1-2; cdr3_nt: TGTGCCAGCCAATCCCTACCAGACAGGGGGAGAGGCTACACCTTC; cdr3_aa: CASQSLPDRGRGYTF
clone_size: once; d_call: .; v_call: TRBV9; j_call: TRBJ2-3; cdr3_nt: TGTGCCAGCAGCCGAAGACAGGTAATGGATCCCGATACGCAGTATTTT; cdr3_aa: CASSRRQVMDPDTQYF
clone_size: .; d_call: .; v_call: TRBV19; j_call: TRBJ2-3; cdr3_nt: TGTGCCAGTAGTTCCTTGGACCTTGGGGTCACAGATACGCAGTATTTT; cdr3_aa: CASSSLDLGVTDTQYF
clone_size: .; d_call: .; v_call: TRBV27; j_call: TRBJ1-3; cdr3_nt: TGTGCCAGCAGTTCGGGGGGGTCCTCTGGAAACACCATATATTTT; cdr3_aa: CASSSGGSSGNTIYF
clone_size: .; d_call: .; v_call: TRBV5-1; j_call: TRBJ1-3; cdr3_nt: TGCGCCAGCAGCTTGTTAACGGAAGCTTCGGGAAACACCATATATTTT; cdr3_aa: CASSLLTEASGNTIYF
clone_size: .; d_call: .; v_call: TRBV7-9; j_call: TRBJ1-5; cdr3_nt: TGTGCCAGCAGCGACGGACAGTACGGTAGCCAGCCCCAGCATTTT; cdr3_aa: CASSDGQYGSQPQHF
clone_size: .; d_call: TRBD1; v_call: TRBV27; j_call: TRBJ2-3; cdr3_nt: TGTGCCAGCAGCCGGGACAGGCCCCCGGATACGCAGTATTTT; cdr3_aa: CASSRDRPPDTQYF
clone_size: .; d_call: .; v_call: TRBV7-6; j_call: TRBJ2-5; cdr3_nt: TGTGCCAGCAGCTTAGGGCCGGGACACACTCAAGAGACCCAGTACTTC; cdr3_aa: CASSLGPGHTQETQYF
clone_size: .; d_call: .; v_call: TRBV28; j_call: TRBJ1-5; cdr3_nt: TGTGCCATCACGGAGGGACTCCTCAATCAGCCCCAGCATTTT; cdr3_aa: CAITEGLLNQPQHF
clone_size: once; d_call: .; v_call: TRBV2; j_call: TRBJ2-7; cdr3_nt: TGTGCCAGCACCCGAAAATATATGAAGGATGCCTACGAGCAGTACTTC; cdr3_aa: CASTRKYMKDAYEQYF
clone_size: .; d_call: .; v_call: TRBV30; j_call: TRBJ2-3; cdr3_nt: TGTGCCTGGACGTTTGGGCCCACAGATACGCAGTATTTT; cdr3_aa: CAWTFGPTDTQYF
clone_size: .; d_call: .; v_call: TRBV5-1; j_call: TRBJ2-5; cdr3_nt: TGCGCCAGCAGCTCCAACCAAGAGACCCAGTACTTC; cdr3_aa: CASSSNQETQYF
clone_size: few; d_call: .; v_call: TRBV5-1; j_call: TRBJ2-5; cdr3_nt: TGCGCCAGCAGCGAACAGCAAGAGACCCAGTACTTC; cdr3_aa: CASSEQQETQYF
clone_size: .; d_call: TRBD1; v_call: TRBV19; j_call: TRBJ1-1; cdr3_nt: TGTGCCAGTAGCACGAACAGGGGGTCGAACACTGAAGCTTTCTTT; cdr3_aa: CASSTNRGSNTEAFF
clone_size: .; d_call: .; v_call: TRBV6-5; j_call: TRBJ2-5; cdr3_nt: TGTGCCAGCAGCCCAAGGCGACAAGGAGAGACCCAGTACTTC; cdr3_aa: CASSPRRQGETQYF
clone_size: .; d_call: TRBD2; v_call: TRBV4-2; j_call: TRBJ2-3; cdr3_nt: TGTGCCAGCAGCCAAGATCGGAGCGGGAGGAGCACAGATACGCAGTATTTT; cdr3_aa: CASSQDRSGRSTDTQYF
clone_size: .; d_call: TRBD1; v_call: TRBV5-4; j_call: TRBJ1-1; cdr3_nt: TGTGCCAGCAGCTCACCGGAGGACAGGGGCCCTGCTTTCTTT; cdr3_aa: CASSSPEDRGPAFF
clone_size: .; d_call: TRBD2; v_call: TRBV29-1; j_call: TRBJ2-3; cdr3_nt: TGCAGCGTTGAAACGGCGGGAGTAACAGATACGCAGTATTTT; cdr3_aa: CSVETAGVTDTQYF
clone_size: .; d_call: TRBD2; v_call: TRBV6-4; j_call: TRBJ2-3; cdr3_nt: TGTGCCAGCAGCGAAGCCCTAGCGGGAGGGCCGGGCACAGATACGCAGTATTTT; cdr3_aa: CASSEALAGGPGTDTQYF
clone_size: .; d_call: .; v_call: TRBV5-1; j_call: TRBJ2-1; cdr3_nt: TGCGCCAGCAGCTTGATTAGCTCCTACAATGAGCAGTTCTTC; cdr3_aa: CASSLISSYNEQFF
clone_size: .; d_call: TRBD1; v_call: TRBV5-8; j_call: TRBJ2-1; cdr3_nt: TGTGCCAGCAGCCCGGGGACAGGGGCAGAGAATGAGCAGTTCTTC; cdr3_aa: CASSPGTGAENEQFF
clone_size: .; d_call: .; v_call: TRBV9; j_call: TRBJ1-1; cdr3_nt: TGTGCCAGCAGCGTAGGTGACATTAACACTGAAGCTTTCTTT; cdr3_aa: CASSVGDINTEAFF
clone_size: .; d_call: .; v_call: TRBV2; j_call: TRBJ2-6; cdr3_nt: TGTGCCAGCAGTGAAAGAGCTGGGGCCAACGTCCTGACTTTC; cdr3_aa: CASSERAGANVLTF
clone_size: .; d_call: .; v_call: TRBV7-9; j_call: TRBJ2-7; cdr3_nt: TGTGCCAGCAGCGGAACAGGGTACTCCTACGAGCAGTACTTC; cdr3_aa: CASSGTGYSYEQYF
clone_size: .; d_call: TRBD1; v_call: TRBV6-5; j_call: TRBJ1-6; cdr3_nt: TGTGCCAGCAGTCTCGGGACAGGCGCATGGTCACCCCTCCACTTT; cdr3_aa: CASSLGTGAWSPLHF
clone_size: .; d_call: TRBD1; v_call: TRBV5-1; j_call: TRBJ2-5; cdr3_nt: TGCGCCAGCAGCAGAATCCCGGGACAGTACCAAGAGACCCAGTACTTC; cdr3_aa: CASSRIPGQYQETQYF
clone_size: .; d_call: .; v_call: TRBV9; j_call: TRBJ1-1; cdr3_nt: TGTGCCAGCAGCGTTATGACAAGTACTAACACTGAAGCTTTCTTT; cdr3_aa: CASSVMTSTNTEAFF
clone_size: once; d_call: .; v_call: TRBV5-1; j_call: TRBJ1-1; cdr3_nt: TGCGCCAGCAGCCGACAGATGAACACTGAAGCTTTCTTT; cdr3_aa: CASSRQMNTEAFF
clone_size: .; d_call: TRBD1; v_call: TRBV7-9; j_call: TRBJ2-1; cdr3_nt: TGTGCCAGCAGCAATCGACAGGGCTACAATGAGCAGTTCTTC; cdr3_aa: CASSNRQGYNEQFF
clone_size: .; d_call: TRBD2; v_call: TRBV5-1; j_call: TRBJ2-7; cdr3_nt: TGCGCCAGCAGCTCCTCGGGGGGGCTCACCTACGAGCAGTACTTC; cdr3_aa: CASSSSGGLTYEQYF
clone_size: few; d_call: .; v_call: TRBV5-1; j_call: TRBJ1-1; cdr3_nt: TGCGCCAGCAGCCGGCCCGGGACTGAAGCTTTCTTT; cdr3_aa: CASSRPGTEAFF
clone_size: .; d_call: .; v_call: TRBV12-5; j_call: TRBJ1-3; cdr3_nt: TGTGCTAGTGGGGGAACTTTAGGGTCGGCTGGAAACACCATATATTTT; cdr3_aa: CASGGTLGSAGNTIYF
clone_size: few; d_call: TRBD1; v_call: TRBV5-4; j_call: TRBJ1-4; cdr3_nt: TGTGCCAGCAGCTACAACAGGGGAGGGAATGAAAAACTGTTTTTT; cdr3_aa: CASSYNRGGNEKLFF
clone_size: once; d_call: TRBD1; v_call: TRBV11-2; j_call: TRBJ2-1; cdr3_nt: TGTGCCAGCAGCTTAGATTTGTGGGCAGGGGGCCTCAATGAGCAGTTCTTC; cdr3_aa: CASSLDLWAGGLNEQFF
clone_size: .; d_call: TRBD1; v_call: TRBV9; j_call: TRBJ2-7; cdr3_nt: TGTGCCAGCAGCGTAGGGGGGACAGACTCCTACGAGCAGTACTTC; cdr3_aa: CASSVGGTDSYEQYF
clone_size: .; d_call: TRBD1; v_call: TRBV6-5; j_call: TRBJ1-1; cdr3_nt: TGTGCCAGCCGGGACAGCGTTAACACTGAAGCTTTCTTT; cdr3_aa: CASRDSVNTEAFF
clone_size: few; d_call: .; v_call: TRBV19; j_call: TRBJ1-5; cdr3_nt: TGTGCTACACGGGAAGAAGGGAAACAGCCCCAGCATTTT; cdr3_aa: CATREEGKQPQHF
clone_size: .; d_call: TRBD1; v_call: TRBV5-8; j_call: TRBJ2-1; cdr3_nt: TGTGCCAGCAATTTCGACGGGACAGGGGTAACTATCGAGTTCTTC; cdr3_aa: CASNFDGTGVTIEFF
clone_size: .; d_call: TRBD2; v_call: TRBV5-1; j_call: TRBJ2-7; cdr3_nt: TGCGCCAGCAGCTTGGCGGAGGGCCGCGGGAGGAGCTACGAGCAGTACTTC; cdr3_aa: CASSLAEGRGRSYEQYF
clone_size: .; d_call: .; v_call: TRBV6-5; j_call: TRBJ1-1; cdr3_nt: TGTGCCAGCAGTTACTCGCGACAGATGAACACTGAAGCTTTCTTT; cdr3_aa: CASSYSRQMNTEAFF
clone_size: .; d_call: .; v_call: TRBV29-1; j_call: TRBJ2-3; cdr3_nt: TGCAGCGGTGACAGTTCTAGCACAGATACGCAGTATTTT; cdr3_aa: CSGDSSSTDTQYF
clone_size: .; d_call: .; v_call: TRBV2; j_call: TRBJ2-2; cdr3_nt: TGTGCCAGCAGTGAAGGGACTGCCCTGGGGGAGCTGTTTTTT; cdr3_aa: CASSEGTALGELFF
clone_size: .; d_call: TRBD2; v_call: TRBV11-3; j_call: TRBJ2-5; cdr3_nt: TGTGCCAGCAGCTTAGGACTAGCGGGGGGAACCCAAGAGACCCAGTACTTC; cdr3_aa: CASSLGLAGGTQETQYF
clone_size: .; d_call: .; v_call: TRBV7-6; j_call: TRBJ2-3; cdr3_nt: TGTGCCAGCAGCCTCCTGGCTAACGAGGATACGCAGTATTTT; cdr3_aa: CASSLLANEDTQYF
clone_size: .; d_call: .; v_call: TRBV10-2; j_call: TRBJ1-5; cdr3_nt: TGCGCCAGCAGTGATAGTACTACTAGCAATCAGCCCCAGCATTTT; cdr3_aa: CASSDSTTSNQPQHF